This T cell receptor (beta chain) originates from a study of blood T cell repertoires in COVID-19. Study background: Acute-phase and convalescent COVID-19 samples originated in the United States, Italy and Spain. The analysed material was cDNA or gDNA that came from T cells, B-cell-depleted T cells, or PBMCs.

Original analysis: Estimates of nucleated cell counts were drawn from the amplification of reference gene primers. The data were produced by immunoSEQ multiplex PCR, yet TCRdb's version contains in-frame clones alone and is incomplete. V and J calls plus clone size are reproduced from that table; the DNA served to infer D and trimming. The sample records about 180,000 clones, roughly 83% being singletons. This CDR3 has 16 residues. The germline V gene encodes CDR1 SEHNR and CDR2 FQNEAQ (reference sequence). Trimming stripped 1 base from V and 6 bases from J, with 17 bases between. Enrolled during active infection, Seattle patients were then followed longitudinally.

The chain is built from TRBV7-9 and TRBJ2-3, with D perhaps matching TRBD1 (6 bases). The specimen sequenced was peripheral blood. The receptor comes from a woman in her thirties or forties with COVID-19, enrolled during active disease. CDR3 bases: TGTGCCAGCAGCTTAGTTTCGTCAGCCCAGGGGGATACGCAGTATTTT. It is translated as CASSLVSSAQGDTQYF.